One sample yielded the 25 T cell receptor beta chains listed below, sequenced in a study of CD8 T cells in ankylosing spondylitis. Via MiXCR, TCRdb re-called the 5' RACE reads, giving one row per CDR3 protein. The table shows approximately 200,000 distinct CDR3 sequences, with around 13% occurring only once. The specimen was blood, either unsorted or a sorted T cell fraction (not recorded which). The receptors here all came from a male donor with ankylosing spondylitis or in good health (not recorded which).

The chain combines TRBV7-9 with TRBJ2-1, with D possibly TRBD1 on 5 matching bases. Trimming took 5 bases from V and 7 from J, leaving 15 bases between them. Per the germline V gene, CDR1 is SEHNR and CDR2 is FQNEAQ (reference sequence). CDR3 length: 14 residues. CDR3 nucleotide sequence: TGTGCCAGCAGCCCTCCGGCAGGGTCGAATGAGCAGTTCTTC. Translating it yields CASSPPAGSNEQFF.

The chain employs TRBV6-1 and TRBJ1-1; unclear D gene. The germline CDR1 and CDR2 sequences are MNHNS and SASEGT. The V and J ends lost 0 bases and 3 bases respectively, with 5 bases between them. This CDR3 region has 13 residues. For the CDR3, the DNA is TGTGCCAGCAGTGAAGCAGGGTACACTGAAGCTTTCTTT. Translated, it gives CASSEAGYTEAFF.

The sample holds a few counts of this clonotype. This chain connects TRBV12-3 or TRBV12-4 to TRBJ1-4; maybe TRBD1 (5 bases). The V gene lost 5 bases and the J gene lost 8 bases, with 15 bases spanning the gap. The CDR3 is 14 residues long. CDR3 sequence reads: CASSIRDGVEKLFF. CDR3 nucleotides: TGTGCCAGCAGTATCCGGGACGGTGTGGAAAAACTGTTTTTT.

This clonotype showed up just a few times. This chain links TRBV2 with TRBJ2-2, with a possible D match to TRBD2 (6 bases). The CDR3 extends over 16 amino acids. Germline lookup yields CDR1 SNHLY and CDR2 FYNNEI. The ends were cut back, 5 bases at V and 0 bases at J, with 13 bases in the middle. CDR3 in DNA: TGTGCCAGCAGTCCGACGGGCGGGGCGAACACCGGGGAGCTGTTTTTT. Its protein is CASSPTGGANTGELFF.

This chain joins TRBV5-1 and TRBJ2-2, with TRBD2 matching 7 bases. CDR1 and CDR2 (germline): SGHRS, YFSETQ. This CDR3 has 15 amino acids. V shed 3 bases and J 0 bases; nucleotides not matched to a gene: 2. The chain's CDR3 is CASSWTRANTGELFF. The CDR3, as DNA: TGCGCCAGCAGCTGGACTAGAGCGAACACCGGGGAGCTGTTTTTT.

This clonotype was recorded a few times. The CDR3 nucleotides read TGTGCCAGTAGCGGTTGGCTGAACACTGAAGCTTTCTTT. Translated, it gives CASSGWLNTEAFF. This rearrangement joins TRBV19 to TRBJ1-1; D is unclear. CDR1 LNHDA and CDR2 SQIVND come from the germline V gene (reference sequence). Trimming stripped 6 bases from V and 0 bases from J, with 8 bases between. There are 13 residues in the CDR3.

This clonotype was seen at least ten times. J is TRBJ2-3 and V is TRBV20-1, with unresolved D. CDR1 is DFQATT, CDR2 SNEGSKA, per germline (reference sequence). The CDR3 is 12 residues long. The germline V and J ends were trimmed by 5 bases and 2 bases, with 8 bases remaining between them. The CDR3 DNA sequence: TGCAGTGCTGGCAGCACCACAGATACGCAGTATTTT. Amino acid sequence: CSAGSTTDTQYF.

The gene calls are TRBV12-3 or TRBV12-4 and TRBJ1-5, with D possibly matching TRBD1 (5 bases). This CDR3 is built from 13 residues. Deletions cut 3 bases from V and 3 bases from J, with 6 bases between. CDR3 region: CASSFGANQPQHF. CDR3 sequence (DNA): TGTGCCAGCAGTTTCGGGGCCAATCAGCCCCAGCATTTT.

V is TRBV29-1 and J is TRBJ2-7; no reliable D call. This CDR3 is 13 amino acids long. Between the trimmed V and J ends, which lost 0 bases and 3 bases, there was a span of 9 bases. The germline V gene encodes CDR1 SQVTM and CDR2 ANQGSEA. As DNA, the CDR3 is TGCAGCGTTGAAGAGGGGATCAGCTACGAGCAGTACTTC. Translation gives CSVEEGISYEQYF.

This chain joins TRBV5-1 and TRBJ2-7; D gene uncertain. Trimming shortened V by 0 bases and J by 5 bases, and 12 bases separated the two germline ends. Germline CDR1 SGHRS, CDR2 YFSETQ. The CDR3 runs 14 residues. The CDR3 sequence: CASSLVGVPDEQYF. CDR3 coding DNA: TGCGCCAGCAGCTTGGTTGGGGTACCGGACGAGCAGTACTTC. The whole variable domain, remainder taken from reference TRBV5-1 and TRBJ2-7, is KAGVTQTPRYLIKTRGQQVTLSCSPISGHRSVSWYQQTPGQGLQFLFEYFSETQRNKGNFPGRFSGRQFSNSRSEMNVSTLELGDSALYLCASSLVGVPDEQYFGPGTRLTVT.

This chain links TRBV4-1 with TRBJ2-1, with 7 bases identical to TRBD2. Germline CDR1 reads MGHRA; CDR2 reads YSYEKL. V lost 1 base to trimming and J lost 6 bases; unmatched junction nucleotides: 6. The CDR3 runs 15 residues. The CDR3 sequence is CASSQALAAGNEQFF. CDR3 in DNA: TGCGCCAGCAGCCAAGCGCTAGCGGCGGGCAATGAGCAGTTCTTC.

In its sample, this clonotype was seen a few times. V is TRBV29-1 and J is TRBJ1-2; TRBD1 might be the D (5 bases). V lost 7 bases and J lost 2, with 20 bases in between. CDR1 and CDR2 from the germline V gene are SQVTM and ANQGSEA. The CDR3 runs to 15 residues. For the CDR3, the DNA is TGCAGCGCCTGGGGGGACCTCCTTTCAAACTATGGCTACACCTTC. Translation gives CSAWGDLLSNYGYTF.

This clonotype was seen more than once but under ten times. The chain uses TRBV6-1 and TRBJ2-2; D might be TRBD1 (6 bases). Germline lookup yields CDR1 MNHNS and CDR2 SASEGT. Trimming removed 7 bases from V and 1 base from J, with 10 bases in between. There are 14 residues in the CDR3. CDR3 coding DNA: TGTGCCAGCACCTTAGGGGGGAACACCGGGGAGCTGTTTTTT. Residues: CASTLGGNTGELFF.

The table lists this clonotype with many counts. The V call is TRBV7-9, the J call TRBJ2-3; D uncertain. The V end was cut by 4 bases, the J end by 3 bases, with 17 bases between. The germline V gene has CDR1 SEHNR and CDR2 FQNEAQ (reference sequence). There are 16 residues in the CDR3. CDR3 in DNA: TGTGCCAGCAGCTCTACCGATGGACCGGCGACAGATACGCAGTATTTT. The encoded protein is CASSSTDGPATDTQYF.

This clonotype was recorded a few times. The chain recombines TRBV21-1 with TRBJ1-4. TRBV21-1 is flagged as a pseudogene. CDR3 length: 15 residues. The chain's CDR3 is CASSKRGGGNEKLFF. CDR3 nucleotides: TGTGCCAGCAGCAAGAGGGGAGGGGGTAATGAAAAACTGTTTTTT.

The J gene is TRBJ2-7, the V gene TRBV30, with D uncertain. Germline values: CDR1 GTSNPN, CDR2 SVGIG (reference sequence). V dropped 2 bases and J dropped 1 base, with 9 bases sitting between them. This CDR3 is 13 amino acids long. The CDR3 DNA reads TGTGCCTGGAGTACTGGCGGATCCTACGAGCAGTACTTC. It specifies CAWSTGGSYEQYF.

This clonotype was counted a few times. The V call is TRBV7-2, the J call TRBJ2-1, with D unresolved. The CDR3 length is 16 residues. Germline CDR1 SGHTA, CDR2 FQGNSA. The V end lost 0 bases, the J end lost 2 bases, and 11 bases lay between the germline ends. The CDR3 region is CASSLARDLAYNEQFF. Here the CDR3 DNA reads TGTGCCAGCAGCTTAGCGCGCGACTTGGCCTACAATGAGCAGTTCTTC. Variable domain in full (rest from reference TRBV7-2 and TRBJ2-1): GAGVSQSPSNKVTEKGKDVELRCDPISGHTALYWYRQSLGQGLEFLIYFQGNSAPDKSGLPSDRFSAERTGGSVSTLTIQRTQQEDSAVYLCASSLARDLAYNEQFFGPGTRLTVL.

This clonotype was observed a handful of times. The CDR3 spells CASSLHEGYSNQPQHF. CDR3 sequence (DNA): TGTGCCAGCAGCTTGCATGAAGGGTACAGCAATCAGCCCCAGCATTTT. The rearrangement uses TRBV5-6 and TRBJ1-5; no clear D gene. CDR3 length: 16 amino acids. V dropped 1 base and J dropped 1 base, with 12 bases sitting between them. Germline CDR1 and CDR2: SGHDT and YYEEEE.

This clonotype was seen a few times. The CDR3 protein is CASSNGLAGDDTDTQYF. As DNA, the CDR3 is TGTGCCAGCAGTAACGGACTAGCGGGGGATGACACAGATACGCAGTATTTT. This chain links TRBV6-5 with TRBJ2-3; 13 bases match TRBD2. Germline CDR1 is MNHEY and CDR2 is SVGAGI. V lost 5 bases and J lost 2; bases outside the gene matches: 7. The CDR3 length is 17 residues.

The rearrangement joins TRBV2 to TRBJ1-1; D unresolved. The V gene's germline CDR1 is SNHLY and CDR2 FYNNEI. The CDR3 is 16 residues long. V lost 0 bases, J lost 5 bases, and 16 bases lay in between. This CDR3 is CASSEASVKGLTEAFF. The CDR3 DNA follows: TGTGCCAGCAGTGAAGCCTCAGTAAAAGGTCTTACTGAAGCTTTCTTT. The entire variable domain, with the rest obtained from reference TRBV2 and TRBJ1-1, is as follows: EPEVTQTPSHQVTQMGQEVILRCVPISNHLYFYWYRQILGQKVEFLVSFYNNEISEKSEIFDDQFSVERPDGSNFTLKIRSTKLEDSAMYFCASSEASVKGLTEAFFGQGTRLTVV.

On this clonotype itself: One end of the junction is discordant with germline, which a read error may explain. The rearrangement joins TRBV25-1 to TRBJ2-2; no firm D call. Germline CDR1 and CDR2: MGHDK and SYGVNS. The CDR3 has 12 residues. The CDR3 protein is CASKAGTGELFF. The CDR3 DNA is TGTGCGAGCAAGGCAGGCACCGGGGAGCTGTTTTTT.

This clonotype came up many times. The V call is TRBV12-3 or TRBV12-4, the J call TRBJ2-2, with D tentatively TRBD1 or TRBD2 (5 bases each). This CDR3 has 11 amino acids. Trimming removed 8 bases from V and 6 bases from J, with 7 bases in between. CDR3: CASWGPGELFF. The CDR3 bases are TGTGCCAGCTGGGGACCCGGGGAGCTGTTTTTT.

The CDR3 region is CSVILGETGGGNTQYF. In DNA, the CDR3 is TGCAGCGTTATCTTGGGGGAGACAGGGGGCGGTAATACGCAGTATTTT. The rearrangement joins TRBV29-1 to TRBJ2-3; 10 bases match TRBD1. Per germline, CDR1 SQVTM and CDR2 ANQGSEA. The ends lost 5 bases at V and 7 bases at J; junction bases unmatched: 15. The CDR3 contains 16 residues.

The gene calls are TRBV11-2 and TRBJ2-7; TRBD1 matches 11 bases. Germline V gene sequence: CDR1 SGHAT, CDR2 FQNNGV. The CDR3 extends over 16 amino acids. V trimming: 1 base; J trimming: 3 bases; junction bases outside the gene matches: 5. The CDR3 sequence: CASSLGGQGGFYEQYF. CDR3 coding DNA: TGTGCCAGCAGCTTAGGGGGACAGGGGGGGTTCTACGAGCAGTACTTC.

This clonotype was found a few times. CDR3 bases: TGTGCCAGTGCCGTCAGCTCCTACAATGAGCAGTTCTTC. Translating it yields CASAVSSYNEQFF. This chain uses TRBV7-7 with TRBJ2-1; D call uncertain. There are 13 residues in the CDR3. V gave up 9 bases and J gave up 0 bases, with 9 bases separating them. CDR1 and CDR2 from the germline V gene are SSHAT and FNYEAQ (reference sequence).